Below, 4 T cell receptor beta chains from the same sample are listed, as sequenced in a study of T cell repertoires in cytomegalovirus infection. These TCRs are of unknown antigen specificity. A single record per CDR3 protein comes from TCRdb applying MiXCR to the reads. Of some 500,000 distinct CDR3 sequences in the sample, more than 30% were seen once. Sequenced here: cultured PBMCs, sampled from culture after CMV antigen stimulation. The receptors were sampled from a human donor in good health (CMV status not recorded). Some clones in this sample may be carry-over from other donors' samples.

A few counts support this clonotype. This chain connects TRBV7-2 to TRBJ1-2, with 9 bases fitting TRBD1. There are 14 residues in the CDR3. Trimming took 3 bases from V and 6 from J; bases not matched to a gene: 5. Germline values: CDR1 SGHTA, CDR2 FQGNSA. The CDR3 sequence: CASSFTGTGHGYTF. DNA for the CDR3: TGTGCCAGCAGCTTTACCGGGACAGGGCATGGCTACACCTTC.

The chain links TRBV20-1 to TRBJ2-1; D tentatively reads TRBD1 or TRBD2 (5 bases each). V lost 1 base to trimming and J lost 5 bases, with 18 bases between them. Germline lookup yields CDR1 DFQATT and CDR2 SNEGSKA (reference sequence). This CDR3 has 16 amino acids. The CDR3 DNA is TGCAGTGCTAGAGGGGGGAGTGGTCCCGGGGACAATGAGCAGTTCTTC. This sequence encodes CSARGGSGPGDNEQFF.

This chain connects TRBV6-2 or TRBV6-3 to TRBJ1-2; D unresolved. V was shortened by 4 bases and J by 8 bases, with 17 bases between the two germline ends. This CDR3 has 14 residues. Germline loops: CDR1 MNHEY, CDR2 SVGEGT. As DNA, the CDR3 is TGTGCCAGCAGTTCCCTTTTTCCGTCGAGAGGCTACACCTTC. It specifies CASSSLFPSRGYTF.

This clonotype was seen a handful of times. The gene calls are TRBV20-1 and TRBJ2-7; 8 nucleotides line up with TRBD2. V lost 3 bases, J lost 5 bases, and 6 bases stayed unmatched. This CDR3 comprises 13 residues. The V gene's germline CDR1 is DFQATT and CDR2 SNEGSKA (reference sequence). The CDR3 DNA reads as TGCAGTGCTAGCGGGAGGGTTGCCCACGAGCAGTACTTC. Protein product: CSASGRVAHEQYF.